A single T cell receptor beta chain is shown here with its context. Its specificity is not known. MiXCR, applied by TCRdb to the RACE reads, yields one record per CDR3 protein. The sample lists approximately 89,000 distinct CDR3 sequences; 6.6% were seen once. This entry is derived from a study of human T cells and chemical hapten exposure. Study overall: Diphenylcyclopropenone was applied weekly to patients' scalps across the roughly 23-week study. Regarding the study as a whole: The immune response of these alopecia patients might not match healthy individuals'. While controls formed fewer of them, expanded TCRs formed significantly more large CDR3 similarity clusters.

This CDR3 region has 15 residues. V shed 7 bases, J shed 3 bases, and the junction held 5 bases outside the gene matches. In germline, CDR1 is LGHDT, CDR2 YNNKEL (reference sequence). As for time point: patch test 2, 6 weeks after DPC sensitization. Documented treatment: therapeutic diphenylcyclopropenone sensitization with weekly scalp DPC. This clonotype originated in a woman aged 25 to 45 with alopecia areata. Some clones in this sample may be carry-over from other donors' samples. This rearrangement joins TRBV3-1 to TRBJ2-1; 11 bases map to TRBD2. The source material was whole blood, sampled in connection with sensitization to the hapten diphenylcyclopropenone (DPC). CDR3 sequence: CASTPTSGSYNEQFF. CDR3 sequence (DNA): TGTGCCAGCACTCCTACTAGCGGGAGCTACAATGAGCAGTTCTTC.